A selection of T cell receptor beta chains follows, all from one sample in a study of beta chain features in type 1 diabetes. Method: immunoSEQ multiplex PCR; TCRdb's copy keeps in-frame clones and lacks some. The sample has 350,000 to 450,000 clones, more than 13% seen once. The source material was naive CD4+ T cells from blood. The source is a woman in her late teens or twenties in good health. Both conserved end residues are part of each CDR3. A D gene is named only where the DNA matches it firmly. Clone sizes are given selectively: once, few, many, or a class where the clone is expanded.

V,J,size,D,DNA,CDR3
TRBV6-1,TRBJ1-5,few,TRBD1,TGTGCCAGCAGGCAACAGGGGGCGAGCCATCAGCCCCAGCATTTT,CASRQQGASHQPQHF
TRBV30,TRBJ1-1,few,-,TGTGCCTGGAGTGAGCAGGGGCCGTCCCTCATCATGAACACTGAAGCTTTCTTT,CAWSEQGPSLIMNTEAFF
TRBV7-9,TRBJ1-3,once,TRBD1,TGTGCCAGCAGCCCAGGGGGTGTAGGAAACACCATATATTTT,CASSPGGVGNTIYF
TRBV25-1,TRBJ2-7,few,TRBD1,TGTGCCAGCAGTCCTTCTGGACAGGGGCGTTACGAGCAGTACTTC,CASSPSGQGRYEQYF
TRBV7-9,TRBJ2-7,-,TRBD1,TGTGCCAGCCGCGGGGACAGGGTAATTTACGAGCAGTACTTC,CASRGDRVIYEQYF
TRBV18,TRBJ1-1,few,TRBD1,TGTGCCAGCTTCAGGGGGCTGGGCGCTGAAGCTTTCTTT,CASFRGLGAEAFF
TRBV14,TRBJ2-7,-,-,TGTGCCAGCACCACGGGAAATACCTACGAGCAGTACTTC,CASTTGNTYEQYF
TRBV7-9,TRBJ1-1,-,TRBD1,TGTGCCAGCAGGTATACAGGGGGCACTGAAGCTTTCTTT,CASRYTGGTEAFF
TRBV11-2,TRBJ2-5,-,-,TGTGCCAGCAGCCCAGGGTTTGGAGAGACCCAGTACTTC,CASSPGFGETQYF
TRBV30,TRBJ2-5,-,-,TGTGCCTGGAGTAACCCTGGGGGCGGGGAGACCCAGTACTTC,CAWSNPGGGETQYF
TRBV10-3,TRBJ2-7,-,TRBD2,TGTGCCATTAGCGGGACTCCTTCCTACGAGCAGTACTTC,CAISGTPSYEQYF
TRBV4-1,TRBJ2-5,-,TRBD2,TGCGCCAGCAGCCTACCCAGCGGGAGGGCCGAGGGTAGGGAGACCCAGTACTTC,CASSLPSGRAEGRETQYF
TRBV15,TRBJ2-1,-,TRBD2,TGTGCCACCAGCAGAGACCCACTAGCGGGGTTTAACAATGAGCAGTTCTTC,CATSRDPLAGFNNEQFF
TRBV7-9,TRBJ1-1,-,-,TGTGCCAGCAGCCTTATAACGGGGATCCACACTGAAGCTTTCTTT,CASSLITGIHTEAFF
TRBV5-1,TRBJ2-2,few,-,TGCGCCAGCAGCTTGAAACCACTCGTTCATTACACCGGGGAGCTGTTTTTT,CASSLKPLVHYTGELFF
TRBV6-5,TRBJ2-5,-,TRBD1,TGTGCCACCGGACGGGGACAGGGAGAGACCCAGTACTTC,CATGRGQGETQYF
TRBV5-1,TRBJ2-6,few,-,TGCGCCAGCAGCTTGGGCGGGACCAACGTCCTGACTTTC,CASSLGGTNVLTF
TRBV9,TRBJ2-3,few,TRBD2,TGTGCCAGCAGCGTAGAACTAGCGGTAGATACGCAGTATTTT,CASSVELAVDTQYF
TRBV30,TRBJ2-5,-,-,TGTGCCTGGAGTACTGTGGAGACCCAGTACTTC,CAWSTVETQYF
TRBV9,TRBJ2-3,-,-,TGTGCCAGCAGCGTAGACCAGTACACAGATACGCAGTATTTT,CASSVDQYTDTQYF
TRBV29-1,TRBJ1-2,-,-,TGCAGCGTTTGGGTTCGGGGGGCGGACGGCTACACCTTC,CSVWVRGADGYTF
TRBV30,TRBJ2-3,few,TRBD2,TGTGCCTGGACGGGGGGGAAGGCGCAGTATTTT,CAWTGGKAQYF